Given below is one T cell receptor beta chain in context. A read error may be the cause here, since a much bigger clone is one base away. These data originate in a study of prognosis after radiotherapy for stage I lung cancer. Turning to the study itself: Roughly five patients had oligometastatic NSCLC after surgical resection of the primary tumor, and approximately 13 had newly diagnosed primary stage I lung tumors. Twelve patients had adenocarcinoma tumors, while squamous cell carcinoma tumors were found in roughly seven.

Multiplex PCR, run in two rounds, amplified TCR beta CDR3 from genomic DNA. First-round PCR, the initial amplification, used primers specific to each TRBV and TRBJ gene. One entry per CDR3 protein results from TCRdb running MiXCR on the multiplex PCR reads. The sample has fewer than 30,000 distinct CDR3 sequences, approximately 29% seen once; the top ten hold roughly 33%. The CDR3 has 15 amino acids. Germline V CDR1 and CDR2: ENHRY, SYGVKD. The clonotype comes from a donor over 45 with non-small cell lung cancer. Sequencing used PBMCs, obtained before or after stereotactic body radiation therapy (not recorded which). The chain employs TRBV10-3 and TRBJ2-2, with TRBD1 identical over 9 bases. CDR3 residues: CAIRTGTGNNGELFF. The CDR3 DNA is TGTGCCATCAGAACCGGGACAGGGAACAACGGGGAGCTGTTTTTT.